What follows are 15 T cell receptor beta chains derived from one specimen sequenced in a study of blood T cells in healthy people across ages. Combining a sample-barcoded 5' primer with a J-beta primer mix, a second PCR ran for about 7 to 11 cycles. TCRdb ran MiXCR on the 5' RACE reads and lists one entry per CDR3 protein. Here the sample spans roughly 500,000 distinct CDR3 sequences, approximately 30% being singletons. The sequencing input was blood. These receptors were taken from a woman aged 65 to 85 in good health.

The chain employs TRBV20-1 and TRBJ2-1; the D gene could be TRBD1 or TRBD2 (6 bases each). Trimming shortened V by 5 bases and J by 7 bases, and 18 bases separated the two germline ends. Per germline, CDR1 DFQATT and CDR2 SNEGSKA (reference sequence). CDR3 size: 14 residues. In nucleotides, the CDR3 is TGCAGTGCTTCCGGGGGCCCGGTGGGGAATGAGCAGTTCTTC. Translating gives CSASGGPVGNEQFF.

This clonotype has only a few counts. V gene TRBV3-1 combines with J gene TRBJ2-5; TRBD1 is a possible D gene (6 bases). The last part of the DNA fits TRBJ2-7 better; the J call may be wrong. The germline V gene encodes CDR1 LGHDT and CDR2 YNNKEL (reference sequence). The CDR3 covers 13 residues. This CDR3 is CASSPGTHYEQYF. The CDR3 bases are TGTGCCAGCAGTCCCGGGACACACTACGAGCAGTACTTC.

The J gene is TRBJ1-6, the V gene TRBV12-3 or TRBV12-4, with D unclear. Deletions cut 5 bases from V and 12 bases from J, with 11 bases between. The CDR3 is 12 amino acids. The CDR3 region has the DNA TGTGCCAGCAGTCACGGTGGGCAACCCCTCCACTTT. Amino acid sequence: CASSHGGQPLHF.

The chain has TRBV20-1 and TRBJ2-3, with 8 bases aligning to TRBD2. J lost 6 bases, V lost 1 base, and 12 bases had no gene match. This CDR3 region has 16 residues. Looked up from germline, CDR1 is DFQATT and CDR2 is SNEGSKA (reference sequence). CDR3 sequence (DNA): TGCAGTGCTAGAGCCCTAGCGGGTCACCTAAGGGATACGCAGTATTTT. Residues: CSARALAGHLRDTQYF.

The rearrangement links TRBV12-3 or TRBV12-4 to TRBJ2-5; 11 bases map to TRBD2. The DNA matches TRBJ2-7 better at its end, which makes the J call doubtful. This CDR3 spans 14 amino acids. For the CDR3, the DNA is TGTGCCAGCAGTAATAGCGGGGGGGCGGGCGAGCAGTACTTC. Amino acids: CASSNSGGAGEQYF.

This clonotype was counted between two and nine times. CDR3 sequence (DNA): TGTGCCAGCAGCACCCGGGACAGGGGAACCCAGTACTTC. Encoded protein: CASSTRDRGTQYF. The chain employs TRBV3-1 and TRBJ2-5, with 10 nucleotides matching TRBD1. V lost 5 bases to trimming and J lost 8 bases; unmatched junction nucleotides: 5. The V gene's germline CDR1 is LGHDT and CDR2 YNNKEL (reference sequence). The CDR3 extends over 13 amino acids.

This clonotype was found a few times. V is TRBV7-2 and J is TRBJ1-2; D call uncertain. Germline-derived CDR1 and CDR2 are SGHTA and FQGNSA. There are 13 residues in the CDR3. With 1 base removed from V and 7 bases from J, the gap between germline ends came to 10 bases. The chain's CDR3 is CASSLEHSTGYTF. The CDR3 region has the DNA TGTGCCAGCAGCTTAGAGCACAGCACTGGCTACACCTTC.

This clonotype came up a few times. The chain uses TRBV4-1 and TRBJ1-1; 11 positions match TRBD1. In germline, CDR1 is MGHRA, CDR2 YSYEKL. J was trimmed by 5 bases and V by 0 bases; bases with no gene match: 11. The CDR3 length is 18 residues. CDR3 region: CASSQDLGDRGISTEAFF. The CDR3, as DNA: TGCGCCAGCAGCCAAGATCTTGGGGACAGGGGGATTTCGACTGAAGCTTTCTTT.

This clonotype was seen more than once but under ten times. The CDR3 reads CASSQAAGRPNEQFF. In nucleotides, the CDR3 is TGTGCCAGCAGCCAAGCGGCGGGGAGGCCCAATGAGCAGTTCTTC. The chain combines TRBV14 with TRBJ2-5; TRBD2 might be the D (6 bases). The DNA matches TRBJ2-1 better at its end, which makes the J call doubtful. The CDR3 is 15 amino acids. Germline loops: CDR1 SGHDN, CDR2 FVKESK.

V is TRBV5-1 and J is TRBJ2-1; 10 bases fit TRBD2. V gave up 1 base and J gave up 8 bases; unmatched junction bases: 3. Germline V gives CDR1 SGHRS, CDR2 YFSETQ. The CDR3 extends over 14 amino acids. As DNA, the CDR3 is TGCGCCAGCAGCTTGCTAGCGGGGGATCATGAGCAGTTCTTC. Encoded protein: CASSLLAGDHEQFF.

This clonotype was seen repeatedly, ten times or more. The chain is built from TRBV10-3 and TRBJ2-7, with D tentatively TRBD1 (5 bases). Trimming stripped 10 bases from V and 0 bases from J, with 16 bases between. Germline CDR1 reads ENHRY; CDR2 reads SYGVKD. This CDR3 contains 14 residues. CDR3 in amino acids: CATRKQEFSYEQYF. DNA of the CDR3: TGTGCCACCAGGAAACAGGAGTTCTCCTACGAGCAGTACTTC.

The CDR3 sequence is CASSLVGASGQETQYF. Here the CDR3 DNA reads TGTGCCAGCAGCTTAGTGGGGGCTAGCGGGCAAGAGACCCAGTACTTC. The V gene is TRBV7-2, the J gene TRBJ2-5; TRBD2 matches 8 bases. Trimming took 1 base from V and 2 from J; bases not matched to a gene: 6. Germline values: CDR1 SGHTA, CDR2 FQGNSA. The CDR3 extends over 16 amino acids.

The chain joins TRBV6-5 to TRBJ1-1; D unclear. V gave up 0 bases and J gave up 3 bases, with 11 bases separating them. This CDR3 is 15 amino acids long. Germline CDR1 reads MNHEY; CDR2 reads SVGAGI. The DNA for the CDR3 is TGTGCCAGCAGTTACTCGAAGGGTGGACACACTGAAGCTTTCTTT. It encodes CASSYSKGGHTEAFF.

In this sample, this clonotype turned up a few times. The V call is TRBV5-1, the J call TRBJ2-1; the D call may be TRBD1 or TRBD2 (5 bases each). The CDR3 runs to 18 residues. From germline, CDR1 is SGHRS and CDR2 YFSETQ. The V end was cut by 4 bases, the J end by 5 bases, with 25 bases between. The CDR3 loop reads CASSPGPSWGWSNNEQFF. The CDR3 DNA reads as TGCGCCAGCAGCCCGGGACCTAGCTGGGGATGGTCCAACAATGAGCAGTTCTTC. The whole variable domain, remainder taken from reference TRBV5-1 and TRBJ2-1, is KAGVTQTPRYLIKTRGQQVTLSCSPISGHRSVSWYQQTPGQGLQFLFEYFSETQRNKGNFPGRFSGRQFSNSRSEMNVSTLELGDSALYLCASSPGPSWGWSNNEQFFGPGTRLTVL.

This clonotype was picked up a small number of times. The chain couples TRBV29-1 to TRBJ2-5; 8 nucleotides align to TRBD2. The last part of the DNA fits TRBJ2-1 better; the J call may be wrong. Germline assignment: CDR1 SQVTM and CDR2 ANQGSEA. The CDR3 extends over 12 amino acids. The CDR3: CSVGLARDEQFF. The CDR3 DNA reads as TGCAGCGTTGGACTAGCGAGGGACGAGCAGTTCTTC.